This TCR beta chain was identified in a study of response to subunit inactivated influenza vaccine (dated by TCRdb to the late 2010s). Some background on the complete study: Deep quantitative T cell receptor repertoire profiling was used in the study to track responses to a trivalent subunit inactivated influenza vaccine.

The CDR3 runs 13 residues from the cysteine to the phenylalanine. The read is trimmed to its CDR3 DNA, 39 bases read in frame from base 1. CDR1 and CDR2 were assigned from the germline V gene (reference sequence) as MNHEY and SMNVEV. V lost 3 bases and J lost 3 bases; the stretch between them is 9 bases long. Libraries were built with RT-PCR. Sequencing relied on an Illumina HiSeq 2500. The public sequencing data were trimmed at Q25 with fastp and processed into clonotypes with MiXCR by TCRdb, which kept only in-frame beta chains. Each CDR3 protein appears once, grouped with its most common genes and DNA. Counted in this sample were a few hundred thousand distinct CDR3 sequences; around 20% of them appeared once. The leading ten clones occupy about a tenth of the sample. The study at large found these results: The authors suggested that each seasonal influenza vaccination may recruit only a limited number of new T cells.

To note about this clonotype: Its antigen specificity is not known. No base qualities exist here, and no much larger clone lies one base off it.

The TCR originated in a man in his fifties or sixties who received an inactivated influenza vaccine. Donor details come from another sample of the same person, matched by shared clones. The specimen was PBMCs from blood, collected approximately 22 months after vaccination. The rearranged chain carries TRBV27 and TRBJ2-7; D gene: possibly TRBD2, on 6 matching bases. At the DNA level, the sequence is TGTGCCAGCAGTTTTAACGGGGGCTACGAGCAGTACTTC. Its protein product is CASSFNGGYEQYF.